This TCR beta chain was recorded in a study of cytotoxic CD8 clonotypes in ibrutinib-treated CLL. Clones were read by immunoSEQ multiplex PCR, and TCRdb kept only the in-frame ones, dropping some. Of about 140,000 clones listed, 80% are singletons. Germline CDR1 is MNHEY and CDR2 is SMNVEV (reference sequence). The length of the CDR3 is 14 residues. V lost 5 bases, J lost 8 bases, and 15 bases lay in between. The origin of this receptor is a human donor with chronic lymphocytic leukemia. The V call is TRBV27, the J call TRBJ1-4; D ambiguous. The sequencing here drew on PBMCs, taken after 36 months of ibrutinib treatment. CDR3 loop: CASSLLQGSEKLFF. The CDR3 nucleotides are TGTGCCAGCAGTCTACTACAAGGAAGCGAAAAACTGTTTTTT.